This record covers a single T cell receptor (beta chain). In the original processing: It was from reference gene primer amplification that nucleated cell counts were estimated. Sequencing was performed with immunoSEQ multiplex PCR; in TCRdb, only in-frame clones are kept and a portion is missing. That table is the source of V, J and clone size, and D and trimming were worked out from the DNA. The profile covers about 160,000 clones, with 79% appearing a single time and more than 6.5% taken by the ten largest. Germline CDR1 reads SGHTA; CDR2 reads FQGNSA. CDR3 length equals 15 residues. J gave up 2 bases and V 4 bases, and 7 bases lay outside the gene matches. The sample belongs to a study of blood T cell repertoires in COVID-19. In the study overall: Material from acute and convalescent COVID-19 was sourced from the United States, Italy and Spain. In each case, the material was cDNA or gDNA derived from T cells, B-cell-depleted T cells, or PBMCs.

One Seattle source followed patients from active infection through their disease course. The sequence derives from a woman aged 55 to 70 with COVID-19, enrolled during active disease. The chain has TRBV7-2 and TRBJ1-2; 7 nucleotides agree with TRBD1. Sequenced material: peripheral blood. CDR3 protein: CASSYGTAMNYGYTF. The CDR3 coding sequence is TGTGCCAGCAGCTACGGGACAGCTATGAACTATGGCTACACCTTC.